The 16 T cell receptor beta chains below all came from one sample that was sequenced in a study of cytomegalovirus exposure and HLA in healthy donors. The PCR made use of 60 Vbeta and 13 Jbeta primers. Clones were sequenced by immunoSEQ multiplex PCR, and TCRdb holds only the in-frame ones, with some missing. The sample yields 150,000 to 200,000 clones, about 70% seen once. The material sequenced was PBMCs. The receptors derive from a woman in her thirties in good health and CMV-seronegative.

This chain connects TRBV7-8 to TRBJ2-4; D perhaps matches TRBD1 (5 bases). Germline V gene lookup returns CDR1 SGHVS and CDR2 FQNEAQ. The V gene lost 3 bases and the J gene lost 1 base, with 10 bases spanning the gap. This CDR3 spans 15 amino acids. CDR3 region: CASSFSQGAKNIQYF. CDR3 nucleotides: TGTGCCAGCAGCTTTTCGCAGGGTGCCAAAAACATTCAGTACTTC.

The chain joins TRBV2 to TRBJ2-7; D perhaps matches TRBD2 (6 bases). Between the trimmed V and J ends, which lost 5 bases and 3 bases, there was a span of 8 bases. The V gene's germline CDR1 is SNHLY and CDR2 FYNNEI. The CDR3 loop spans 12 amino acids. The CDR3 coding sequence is TGTGCCAGCAGTCCGGGAGACTACGAGCAGTACTTC. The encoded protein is CASSPGDYEQYF.

The CDR3 nucleotides read TGTGCCATCCTCTACTTCGGGAGGGCAGGTGAAGCTTTCTTT. Amino acid sequence: CAILYFGRAGEAFF. The rearrangement joins TRBV2 to TRBJ1-1, with D uncertain. The CDR3 extends over 14 amino acids. CDR1 is SNHLY and CDR2 is FYNNEI in the germline V gene. Trimming pared 10 bases from V and 7 bases from J, leaving 22 bases between.

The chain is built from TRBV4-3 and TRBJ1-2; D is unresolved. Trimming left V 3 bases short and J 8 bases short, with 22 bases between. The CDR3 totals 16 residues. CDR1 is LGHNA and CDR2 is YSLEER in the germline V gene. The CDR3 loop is CASSHSREWDASGYTF. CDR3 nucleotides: TGCGCCAGCAGCCACTCCCGGGAGTGGGATGCGAGCGGCTACACCTTC.

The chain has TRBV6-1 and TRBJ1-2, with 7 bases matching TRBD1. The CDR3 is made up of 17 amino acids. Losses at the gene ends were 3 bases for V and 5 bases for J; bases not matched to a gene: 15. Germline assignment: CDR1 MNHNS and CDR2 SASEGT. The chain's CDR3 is CASSETSPTGLSYGYTF. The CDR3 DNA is TGTGCCAGCAGTGAGACGTCCCCGACAGGGTTAAGTTATGGCTACACCTTC.

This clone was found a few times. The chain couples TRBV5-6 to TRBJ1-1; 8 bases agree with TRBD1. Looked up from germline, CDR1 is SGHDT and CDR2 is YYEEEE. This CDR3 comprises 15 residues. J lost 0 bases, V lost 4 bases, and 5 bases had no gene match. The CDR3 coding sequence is TGTGCCAGCAGCCCCCGGACAGGGTTGAACACTGAAGCTTTCTTT. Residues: CASSPRTGLNTEAFF. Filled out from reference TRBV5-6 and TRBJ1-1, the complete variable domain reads DAGVTQSPTHLIKTRGQQVTLRCSPKSGHDTVSWYQQALGQGPQFIFQYYEEEERQRGNFPDRFSGHQFPNYSSELNVNALLLGDSALYLCASSPRTGLNTEAFFGQGTRLTVV.

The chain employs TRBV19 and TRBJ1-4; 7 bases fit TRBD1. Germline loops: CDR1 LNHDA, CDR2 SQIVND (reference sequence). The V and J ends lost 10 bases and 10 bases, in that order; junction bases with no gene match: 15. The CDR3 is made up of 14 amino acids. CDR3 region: CATSTGDSLGKLFF. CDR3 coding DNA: TGTGCCACCTCAACAGGGGACTCCCTGGGAAAACTGTTTTTT.

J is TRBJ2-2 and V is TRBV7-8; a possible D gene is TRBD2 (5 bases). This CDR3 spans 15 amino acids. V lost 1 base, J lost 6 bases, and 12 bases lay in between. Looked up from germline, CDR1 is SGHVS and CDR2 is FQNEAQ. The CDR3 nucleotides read TGTGCCAGCAGCTTAGTATCGGTTAGCGCCGGGGAGCTGTTTTTT. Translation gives CASSLVSVSAGELFF. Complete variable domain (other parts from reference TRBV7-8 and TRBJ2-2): GAGVSQSPRYKVAKRGQDVALRCDPISGHVSLFWYQQALGQGPEFLTYFQNEAQLDKSGLPSDRFFAERPEGSVSTLKIQRTQQEDSAVYLCASSLVSVSAGELFFGEGSRLTVL.

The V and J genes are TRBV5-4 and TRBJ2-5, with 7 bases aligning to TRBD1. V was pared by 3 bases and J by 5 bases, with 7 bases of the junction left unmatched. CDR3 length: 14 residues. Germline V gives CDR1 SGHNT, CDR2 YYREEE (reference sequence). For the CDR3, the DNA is TGTGCCAGCAGCTCGACCGGGACAGTCGAGACCCAGTACTTC. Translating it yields CASSSTGTVETQYF.

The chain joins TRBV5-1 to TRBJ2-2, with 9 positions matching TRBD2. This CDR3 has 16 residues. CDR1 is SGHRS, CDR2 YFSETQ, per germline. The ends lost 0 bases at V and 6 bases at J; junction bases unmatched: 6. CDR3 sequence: CASSLDAGGPAGELFF. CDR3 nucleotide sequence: TGCGCCAGCAGCTTGGACGCGGGGGGGCCGGCCGGGGAGCTGTTTTTT.

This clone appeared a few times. The CDR3 here is CASSAAGGPYGYTF. CDR3 in DNA: TGTGCCAGCAGCGCCGCGGGGGGGCCCTATGGCTACACCTTC. The gene calls are TRBV9 and TRBJ1-2, with a possible D match to TRBD1 (6 bases). Germline CDR1 reads SGDLS; CDR2 reads YYNGEE. The CDR3 runs 14 residues. V was shortened by 3 bases and J by 4 bases, with 13 bases between the two germline ends.

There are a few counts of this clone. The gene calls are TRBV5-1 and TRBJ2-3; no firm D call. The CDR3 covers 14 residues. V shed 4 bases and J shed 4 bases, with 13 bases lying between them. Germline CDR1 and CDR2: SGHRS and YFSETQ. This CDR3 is CASSHSFSPDTQYF. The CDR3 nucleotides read TGCGCCAGCAGCCACAGCTTCTCACCAGATACGCAGTATTTT.

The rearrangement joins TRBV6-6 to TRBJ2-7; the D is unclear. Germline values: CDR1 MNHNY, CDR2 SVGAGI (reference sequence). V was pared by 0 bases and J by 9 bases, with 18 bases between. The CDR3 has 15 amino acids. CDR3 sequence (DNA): TGTGCCAGCAGTTACTCGAGTCAGACACCTACGAGGCAGTACTTC. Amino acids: CASSYSSQTPTRQYF.

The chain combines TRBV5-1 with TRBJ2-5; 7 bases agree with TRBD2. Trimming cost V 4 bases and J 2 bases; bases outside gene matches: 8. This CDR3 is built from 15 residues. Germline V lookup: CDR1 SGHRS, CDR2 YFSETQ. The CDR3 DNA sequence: TGCGCCAGCAGCGCTAGCGGTTATCGGCAAGAGACCCAGTACTTC. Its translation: CASSASGYRQETQYF.

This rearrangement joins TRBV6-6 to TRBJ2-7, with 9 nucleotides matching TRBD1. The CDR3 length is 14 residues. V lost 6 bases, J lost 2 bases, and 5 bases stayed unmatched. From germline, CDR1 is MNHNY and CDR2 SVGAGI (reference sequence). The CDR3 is CASSTGQGTYEQYF. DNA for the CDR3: TGTGCCAGCAGCACCGGACAGGGGACCTACGAGCAGTACTTC.

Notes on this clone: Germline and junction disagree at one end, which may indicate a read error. The DNA of the CDR3 is TGTGCCACCAGAAGAGGTGGCAGCGAAGAGACCCAGTACTTC. It translates to CATRRGGSEETQYF. The rearrangement joins TRBV15 to TRBJ2-5; D not certain. Germline-derived CDR1 and CDR2 are LNHNV and YYDKDF (reference sequence). The CDR3 length is 14 residues.